Judged by frequency, the clone carrying this TCR beta chain is medium-sized. Its antigen is unknown. Tens of thousands of genome equivalents of blood DNA were amplified for TRB. The length of the CDR3 is 13 residues. Germline V CDR1 and CDR2: SQVTM, ANQGSEA. Multiplex touch-down PCR amplified TRB using TRB-A and TRB-B pools in one tube. TCRdb processed the multiplex PCR reads again and assigns one entry to each CDR3 protein, with no DNA. This sample carries about 4,200 distinct CDR3 sequences, with roughly 71% going to the ten biggest clones. These data belong to a study of T cell clusters in autoimmune cytopenias. As for the study in general: Healthy control donors averaged around 50 years of age, with a median of approximately 60 years. Points from the study as a whole: Physiological T cell clusters of healthy donors were apparently absent in primary autoimmune cytopenia patients.

These data were also reused for a study on T cell repertoires in aging, cancer and after chemotherapy. That investigation notes: Clear clonal overlap appeared across healthy donor samples taken over several months to years. The repertoire data cannot show anything about immunological memory following chemotherapy.

The sequence was obtained from a human donor in good health. The rearrangement links TRBV29-1 to TRBJ2-1; absent DNA, TCRdb's TRBD1 call cannot be checked. The sequenced sample was peripheral blood. This chain's CDR3 is CSGRDNSYNEQFF.